This TCR beta chain was identified during a study of T cells after yellow fever vaccination. Points on this clonotype: The antigen is not known.

Template switching with 5'RACE generated the TCR cDNA and added a universal primer site and UMIs. MiXCR, applied by TCRdb to the 5' RACE reads, yields one record per CDR3 protein. This sample has under 150,000 distinct CDR3 sequences, with around 15% found just once. Study findings and constraints: Overlap between CD4 and CD8 compartments was detected for a small share of clonotypes. FACS-sorted repertoires could harbor abundant contaminating bulk-population clonotypes.

The germline gives CDR1 MGHRA, CDR2 YSYEKL. The trim removed 3 bases at V and 5 bases at J, leaving 2 bases unmatched. The CDR3 totals 13 residues. The clonotype comes from a man between 18 and 29 years old who received the YFV17D yellow fever vaccine. The chain joins TRBV4-1 to TRBJ2-7; TRBD1 matches at 9 bases. This specimen consisted of CD8+ T cells sorted from PBMCs, obtained 5 days after the yellow fever booster vaccination. CDR3 amino acids: CASSQDRGHEQYV. CDR3 coding DNA: TGCGCCAGCAGCCAGGACAGGGGCCACGAGCAGTACGTC.